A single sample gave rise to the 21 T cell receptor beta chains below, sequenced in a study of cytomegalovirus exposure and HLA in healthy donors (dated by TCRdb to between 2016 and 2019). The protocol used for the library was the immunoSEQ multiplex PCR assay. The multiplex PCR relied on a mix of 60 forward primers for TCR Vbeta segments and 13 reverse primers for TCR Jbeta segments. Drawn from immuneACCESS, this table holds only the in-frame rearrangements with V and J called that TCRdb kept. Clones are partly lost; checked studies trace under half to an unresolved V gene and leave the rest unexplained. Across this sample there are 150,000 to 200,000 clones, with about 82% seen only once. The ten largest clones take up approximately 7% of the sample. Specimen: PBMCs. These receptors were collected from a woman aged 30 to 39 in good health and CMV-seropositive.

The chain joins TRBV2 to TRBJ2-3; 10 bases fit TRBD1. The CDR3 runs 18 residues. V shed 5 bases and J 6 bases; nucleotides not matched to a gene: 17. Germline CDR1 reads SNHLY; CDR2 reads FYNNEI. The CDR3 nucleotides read TGTGCCAGCAGTAAGAGGCCCGGGACAGGGGCTTTTGCTGATACGCAGTATTTT. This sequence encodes CASSKRPGTGAFADTQYF.

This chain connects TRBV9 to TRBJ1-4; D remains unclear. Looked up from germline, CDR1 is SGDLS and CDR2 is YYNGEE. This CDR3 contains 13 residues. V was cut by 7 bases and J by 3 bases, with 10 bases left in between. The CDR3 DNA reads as TGTGCCAGCTCTAGGGAGCCTAATGAAAAACTGTTTTTT. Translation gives CASSREPNEKLFF.

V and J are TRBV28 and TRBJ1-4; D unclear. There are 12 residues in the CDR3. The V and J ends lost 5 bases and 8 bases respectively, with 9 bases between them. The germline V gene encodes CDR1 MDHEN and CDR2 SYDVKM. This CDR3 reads CASSIRREKLFF. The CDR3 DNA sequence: TGTGCCAGCAGTATCCGGCGGGAAAAACTGTTTTTT.

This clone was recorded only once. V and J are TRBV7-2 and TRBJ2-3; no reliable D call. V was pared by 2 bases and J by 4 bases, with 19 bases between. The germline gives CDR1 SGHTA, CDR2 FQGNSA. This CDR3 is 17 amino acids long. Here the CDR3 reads CASSLWASTPSADTQYF. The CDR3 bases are TGTGCCAGCAGCTTATGGGCCTCAACCCCGTCGGCAGATACGCAGTATTTT.

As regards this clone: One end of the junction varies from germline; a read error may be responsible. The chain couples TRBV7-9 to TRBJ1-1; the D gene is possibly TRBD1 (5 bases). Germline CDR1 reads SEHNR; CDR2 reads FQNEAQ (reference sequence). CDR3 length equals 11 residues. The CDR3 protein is CSSSSGRRAFF. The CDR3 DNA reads TGTTCCAGCAGCTCAGGGAGGAGAGCTTTCTTT. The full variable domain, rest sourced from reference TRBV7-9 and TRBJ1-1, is DTGVSQNPRHKITKRGQNVTFRCDPISEHNRLYWYRQTLGQGPEFLTYFQNEAQLEKSRLLSDRFSAERPKGSFSTLEIQRTEQGDSAMYLCSSSSGRRAFFGQGTRLTVV.

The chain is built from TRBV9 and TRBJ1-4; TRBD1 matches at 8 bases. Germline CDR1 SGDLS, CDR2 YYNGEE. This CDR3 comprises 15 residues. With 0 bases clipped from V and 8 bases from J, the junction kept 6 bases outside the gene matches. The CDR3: CASSVGGTGHEKLFF. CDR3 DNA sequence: TGTGCCAGCAGCGTAGGGGGGACAGGTCACGAAAAACTGTTTTTT.

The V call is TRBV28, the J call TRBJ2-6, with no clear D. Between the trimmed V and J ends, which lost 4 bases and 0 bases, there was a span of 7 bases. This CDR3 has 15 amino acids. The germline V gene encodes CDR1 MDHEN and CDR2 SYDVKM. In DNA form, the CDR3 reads TGTGCCAGCAGTTACTCCGTCTCTGGGGCCAACGTCCTGACTTTC. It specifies CASSYSVSGANVLTF.

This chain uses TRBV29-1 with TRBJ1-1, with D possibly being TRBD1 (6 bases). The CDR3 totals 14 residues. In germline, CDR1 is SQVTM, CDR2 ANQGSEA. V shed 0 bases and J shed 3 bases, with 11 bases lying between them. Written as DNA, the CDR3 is TGCAGCGTTGAAGATCCTACAGGGTACACTGAAGCTTTCTTT. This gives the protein CSVEDPTGYTEAFF.

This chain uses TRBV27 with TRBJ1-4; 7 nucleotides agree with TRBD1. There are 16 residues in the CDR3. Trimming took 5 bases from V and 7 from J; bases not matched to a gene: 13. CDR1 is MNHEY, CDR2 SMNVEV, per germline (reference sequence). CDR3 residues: CASSPTPRGSREKLFF. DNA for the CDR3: TGTGCCAGCAGTCCAACCCCCAGGGGGAGTCGTGAAAAACTGTTTTTT.

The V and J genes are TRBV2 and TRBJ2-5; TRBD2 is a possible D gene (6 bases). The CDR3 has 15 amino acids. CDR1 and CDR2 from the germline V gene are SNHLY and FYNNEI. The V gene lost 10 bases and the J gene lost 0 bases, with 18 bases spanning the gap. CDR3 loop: CAILPGLPYQETQYF. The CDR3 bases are TGTGCCATCTTACCGGGACTCCCGTACCAAGAGACCCAGTACTTC.

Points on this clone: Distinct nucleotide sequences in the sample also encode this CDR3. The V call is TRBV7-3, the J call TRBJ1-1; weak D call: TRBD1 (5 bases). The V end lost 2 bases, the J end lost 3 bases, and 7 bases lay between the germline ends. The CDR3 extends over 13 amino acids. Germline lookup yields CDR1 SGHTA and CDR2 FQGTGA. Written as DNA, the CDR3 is TGTGCCAGCAGCTTATCGGGGGACACTGAAGCTTTCTTT. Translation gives CASSLSGDTEAFF.

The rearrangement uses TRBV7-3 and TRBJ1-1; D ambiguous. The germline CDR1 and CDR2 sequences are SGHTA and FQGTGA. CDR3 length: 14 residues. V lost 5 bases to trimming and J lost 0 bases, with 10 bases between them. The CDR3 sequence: CASSPSGMNTEAFF. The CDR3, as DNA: TGTGCCAGCAGCCCTAGCGGCATGAACACTGAAGCTTTCTTT.

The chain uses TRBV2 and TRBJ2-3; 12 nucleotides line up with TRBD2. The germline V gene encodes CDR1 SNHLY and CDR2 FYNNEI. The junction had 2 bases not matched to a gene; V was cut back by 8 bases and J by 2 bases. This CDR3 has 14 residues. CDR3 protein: CASGLAGITDTQYF. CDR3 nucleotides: TGTGCCAGCGGACTAGCGGGGATCACAGATACGCAGTATTTT.

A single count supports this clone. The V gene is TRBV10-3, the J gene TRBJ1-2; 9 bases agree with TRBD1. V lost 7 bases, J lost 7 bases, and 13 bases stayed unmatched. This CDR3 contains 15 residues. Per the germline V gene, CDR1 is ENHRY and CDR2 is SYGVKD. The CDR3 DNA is TGTGCCATCAAAGGGGAAGGGGACAGGGCAGGTGGCTACACCTTC. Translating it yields CAIKGEGDRAGGYTF.

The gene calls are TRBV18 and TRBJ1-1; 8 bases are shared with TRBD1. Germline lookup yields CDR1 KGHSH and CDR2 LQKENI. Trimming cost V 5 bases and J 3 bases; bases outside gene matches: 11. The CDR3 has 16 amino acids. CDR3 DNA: TGTGCCAGCTCAGTGGACAGGGCGGTTTTGGACACTGAAGCTTTCTTT. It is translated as CASSVDRAVLDTEAFF.

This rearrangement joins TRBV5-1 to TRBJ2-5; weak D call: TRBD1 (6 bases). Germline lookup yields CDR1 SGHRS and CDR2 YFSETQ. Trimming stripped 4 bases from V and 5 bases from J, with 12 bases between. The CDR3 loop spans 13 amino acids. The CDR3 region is CASSLGGWETQYF. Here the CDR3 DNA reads TGCGCCAGCAGCCTAGGGGGTTGGGAGACCCAGTACTTC.

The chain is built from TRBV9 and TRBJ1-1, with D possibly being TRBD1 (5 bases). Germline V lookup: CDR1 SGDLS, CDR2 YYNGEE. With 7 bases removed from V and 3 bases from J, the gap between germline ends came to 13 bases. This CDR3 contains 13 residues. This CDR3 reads CASGAGLDTEAFF. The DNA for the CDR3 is TGTGCCAGCGGGGCGGGGCTTGACACTGAAGCTTTCTTT.

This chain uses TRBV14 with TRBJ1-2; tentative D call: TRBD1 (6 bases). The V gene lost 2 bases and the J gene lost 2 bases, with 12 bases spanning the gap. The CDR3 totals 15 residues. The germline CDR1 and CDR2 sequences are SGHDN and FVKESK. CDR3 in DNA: TGTGCCAGCAGCCAAAAACAGGGTGCGAACTATGGCTACACCTTC. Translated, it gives CASSQKQGANYGYTF.

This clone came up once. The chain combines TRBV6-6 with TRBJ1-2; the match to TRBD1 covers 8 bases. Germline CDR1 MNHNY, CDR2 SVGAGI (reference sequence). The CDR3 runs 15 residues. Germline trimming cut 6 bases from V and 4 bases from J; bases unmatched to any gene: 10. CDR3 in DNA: TGTGCCAGCAGCCACTCCGGACAGGGTAGCTATGGCTACACCTTC. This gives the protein CASSHSGQGSYGYTF.

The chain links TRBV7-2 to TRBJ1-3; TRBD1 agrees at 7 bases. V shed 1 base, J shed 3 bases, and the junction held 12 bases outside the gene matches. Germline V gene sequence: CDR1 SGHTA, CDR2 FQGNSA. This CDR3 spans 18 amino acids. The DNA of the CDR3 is TGTGCCAGCAGCTTAGTATCCCTCCGCAGGGGGAATGGAAACACCATATATTTT. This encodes CASSLVSLRRGNGNTIYF.

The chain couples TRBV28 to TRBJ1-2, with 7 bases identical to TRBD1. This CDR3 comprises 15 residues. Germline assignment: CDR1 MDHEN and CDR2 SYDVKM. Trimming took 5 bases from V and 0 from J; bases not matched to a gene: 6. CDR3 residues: CASSPTGATNYGYTF. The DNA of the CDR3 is TGTGCCAGCAGTCCAACAGGGGCAACTAACTATGGCTACACCTTC.